Listed below are T cell receptor beta chains from one sample, sequenced in a study of T cells in localized non-small cell lung cancer. Assay: immunoSEQ multiplex PCR; the TCRdb copy retains only in-frame clones and omits some. This table has 45,000 to 60,000 clones, around three quarters appearing once. The material was PBMCs, obtained before any cancer treatment. Receptor source: a woman aged 35 to 70 with stage II lung adenocarcinoma. Both conserved end residues are part of each CDR3. A D gene is named only where the DNA matches it firmly. Not every row has a clone size; where given, it reads once, few, many or a size class.

V: TRBV5-6
length: 13
D: NA
J: TRBJ2-7
size: NA
CDR3: CASSFQGPYEQYF
DNA: TGTGCCAGCAGCTTTCAGGGTCCCTACGAGCAGTACTTC

V: TRBV30
length: 14
D: NA
J: TRBJ2-1
size: NA
CDR3: CAWSVTISSAEQFF
DNA: TGTGCCTGGAGTGTTACAATAAGCAGCGCTGAGCAGTTCTTC

V: TRBV7-2
length: 14
D: TRBD1
J: TRBJ1-2
size: NA
CDR3: CASSLPTGIAGYTF
DNA: TGTGCCAGCAGCCTACCGACAGGGATCGCTGGCTACACCTTC

V: TRBV29-1
length: 13
D: NA
J: TRBJ2-3
size: NA
CDR3: CSVGPSSRNTQYF
DNA: TGCAGCGTTGGCCCCTCATCTCGAAATACGCAGTATTTT

V: TRBV28
length: 12
D: TRBD2
J: TRBJ2-7
size: NA
CDR3: CATGLAGAQQYF
DNA: TGTGCCACGGGACTAGCGGGGGCTCAGCAGTACTTC

V: TRBV7-6
length: 16
D: TRBD2
J: TRBJ2-2
size: NA
CDR3: CASSPRTSGGTGELFF
DNA: TGTGCCAGCAGCCCAAGGACTAGCGGGGGGACCGGGGAGCTGTTTTTT

V: TRBV2
length: 13
D: NA
J: TRBJ2-3
size: NA
CDR3: CASNGGLTDTQYF
DNA: TGTGCCAGCAATGGCGGGCTCACAGATACGCAGTATTTT

V: TRBV5-1
length: 14
D: NA
J: TRBJ2-3
size: NA
CDR3: CASSLGWGPDTQYF
DNA: TGCGCCAGCAGCTTGGGGTGGGGCCCAGATACGCAGTATTTT

V: TRBV4-3
length: 15
D: NA
J: TRBJ2-2
size: NA
CDR3: CASSQDHQNTGELFF
DNA: TGCGCCAGCAGCCAAGACCACCAGAACACCGGGGAGCTGTTTTTT

V: TRBV2
length: 15
D: NA
J: TRBJ2-3
size: NA
CDR3: CASSAMGTSTDTQYF
DNA: TGTGCCAGCAGTGCAATGGGAACTAGCACAGATACGCAGTATTTT

V: TRBV5-4
length: 17
D: NA
J: TRBJ2-2
size: NA
CDR3: CASSFGGMLGNTGELFF
DNA: TGTGCCAGCAGCTTTGGGGGAATGCTGGGGAACACCGGGGAGCTGTTTTTT

V: TRBV27
length: 14
D: NA
J: TRBJ2-1
size: NA
CDR3: CASSPPGRYNEQFF
DNA: TGTGCCAGCAGTCCCCCCGGGCGATACAATGAGCAGTTCTTC

V: TRBV7-2
length: 16
D: TRBD2
J: TRBJ2-5
size: NA
CDR3: CASSRGLAGARETQYF
DNA: TGTGCCAGCAGCCGGGGACTAGCGGGGGCGAGGGAGACCCAGTACTTC

V: TRBV5-1
length: 16
D: TRBD2
J: TRBJ2-3
size: NA
CDR3: CASSGGLAGLTDTQYF
DNA: TGCGCCAGCAGCGGCGGACTAGCGGGGCTCACAGATACGCAGTATTTT

V: TRBV19
length: 15
D: NA
J: TRBJ1-2
size: once
CDR3: CASSKGHRAGYGYTF
DNA: TGTGCCAGTAGTAAGGGACATCGAGCCGGCTATGGCTACACCTTC

V: TRBV5-4
length: 12
D: NA
J: TRBJ2-3
size: NA
CDR3: CASSLGGNTQYF
DNA: TGTGCCAGCAGCTTGGGAGGGAATACGCAGTATTTT

V: TRBV4-1
length: 16
D: NA
J: TRBJ1-5
size: few
CDR3: CASSPGEGNRAQPQHF
DNA: TGCGCCAGCAGCCCAGGCGAAGGAAACAGGGCTCAGCCCCAGCATTTT

V: TRBV7-2
length: 17
D: TRBD2
J: TRBJ2-2
size: NA
CDR3: CASSPGGTTTSTGELFF
DNA: TGTGCCAGCAGCCCCGGGGGGACTACCACATCCACCGGGGAGCTGTTTTTT

V: TRBV28
length: 13
D: NA
J: TRBJ1-1
size: NA
CDR3: CASSGWANTEAFF
DNA: TGTGCCAGCAGCGGATGGGCCAACACTGAAGCTTTCTTT

V: TRBV7-3
length: 16
D: TRBD1
J: TRBJ2-3
size: NA
CDR3: CASSLGTGAYTDTQYF
DNA: TGTGCCAGCAGCTTAGGGACAGGGGCCTACACAGATACGCAGTATTTT

V: TRBV9
length: 14
D: NA
J: TRBJ1-1
size: NA
CDR3: CASSVDQVNTEAFF
DNA: TGTGCCAGCAGCGTAGATCAGGTCAACACTGAAGCTTTCTTT

V: TRBV27
length: 16
D: NA
J: TRBJ2-6
size: NA
CDR3: CASRGPRLSGANVLTF
DNA: TGTGCCAGCAGGGGGCCGCGGCTCTCTGGGGCCAACGTCCTGACTTTC

V: TRBV4-2
length: 14
D: NA
J: TRBJ1-1
size: NA
CDR3: CASSQVTGNTEAFF
DNA: TGTGCCAGCAGCCAAGTGACGGGGAACACTGAAGCTTTCTTT

V: TRBV7-9
length: 12
D: NA
J: TRBJ2-3
size: NA
CDR3: CASSPQTDTQYF
DNA: TGTGCCAGCAGCCCGCAAACAGATACGCAGTATTTT

V: TRBV27
length: 14
D: NA
J: TRBJ2-3
size: NA
CDR3: CASSLLASTDTQYF
DNA: TGTGCCAGCAGTTTATTAGCTAGCACAGATACGCAGTATTTT

V: TRBV5-6
length: 13
D: NA
J: TRBJ1-1
size: NA
CDR3: CASSSGSVAEAFF
DNA: TGTGCCAGCAGCTCGGGGTCGGTCGCTGAAGCTTTCTTT

V: TRBV5-5
length: 16
D: NA
J: TRBJ1-1
size: NA
CDR3: CASSSRKSWVTTEAFF
DNA: TGTGCCAGCAGCTCCAGGAAGAGTTGGGTAACGACTGAAGCTTTCTTT

V: TRBV18
length: 15
D: NA
J: TRBJ1-6
size: NA
CDR3: CASSPPEMGYSPLHF
DNA: TGTGCCAGCTCACCACCGGAAATGGGGTACTCACCCCTCCACTTT

V: TRBV19
length: 12
D: NA
J: TRBJ1-3
size: NA
CDR3: CASKNRRNTIYF
DNA: TGTGCCAGTAAGAACAGGAGGAACACCATATATTTT

V: TRBV30
length: 13
D: NA
J: TRBJ1-5
size: NA
CDR3: CAWAYDSNQPQHF
DNA: TGTGCCTGGGCGTACGATAGCAATCAGCCCCAGCATTTT

V: TRBV7-2
length: 14
D: NA
J: TRBJ1-3
size: NA
CDR3: CASSTVISGNTIYF
DNA: TGTGCCAGCAGTACCGTGATCTCTGGAAACACCATATATTTT

V: TRBV5-6
length: 15
D: TRBD1
J: TRBJ2-6
size: NA
CDR3: CASSATGSGANVLTF
DNA: TGTGCCAGCAGCGCGACAGGGTCGGGGGCCAACGTCCTGACTTTC

V: TRBV19
length: 12
D: NA
J: TRBJ1-5
size: NA
CDR3: CASKGELQPQHF
DNA: TGTGCCAGTAAGGGGGAGCTCCAGCCCCAGCATTTT

V: TRBV7-7
length: 14
D: TRBD1
J: TRBJ2-2
size: NA
CDR3: CASSAQQGLGELFF
DNA: TGTGCTAGCAGCGCCCAACAGGGGTTGGGGGAGCTGTTTTTT

V: TRBV10-1
length: 14
D: NA
J: TRBJ1-1
size: NA
CDR3: CASSRQAWGTEAFF
DNA: TGCGCCAGCAGCAGACAGGCTTGGGGCACTGAAGCTTTCTTT

V: TRBV28
length: 14
D: NA
J: TRBJ2-2
size: few
CDR3: CASRRTENTGELFF
DNA: TGTGCCAGCAGGAGGACAGAGAACACCGGGGAGCTGTTTTTT

V: TRBV28
length: 16
D: NA
J: TRBJ2-3
size: NA
CDR3: CASSLGGAGGTDTQYF
DNA: TGTGCCAGCAGTTTAGGGGGGGCAGGAGGCACAGATACGCAGTATTTT

V: TRBV5-3
length: 18
D: NA
J: TRBJ1-5
size: NA
CDR3: CARSLSSPSFYSNQPQHF
DNA: TGTGCCAGAAGCTTGAGCAGCCCTAGCTTTTATAGCAATCAGCCCCAGCATTTT

V: TRBV7-2
length: 15
D: TRBD1
J: TRBJ1-6
size: NA
CDR3: CASSLEGTGKSPLHF
DNA: TGTGCCAGCAGCTTAGAAGGGACAGGGAAGTCACCCCTCCACTTT

V: TRBV2
length: 14
D: TRBD1
J: TRBJ1-5
size: NA
CDR3: CASRGDSLNQPQHF
DNA: TGTGCCAGCAGGGGGGACAGCCTTAATCAGCCCCAGCATTTT

V: TRBV11-2
length: 16
D: NA
J: TRBJ2-5
size: once
CDR3: CASSPGNRAVQETQYF
DNA: TGTGCCAGCAGCCCCGGGAACAGGGCGGTCCAGGAGACCCAGTACTTC

V: TRBV20-1
length: 11
D: TRBD2
J: TRBJ2-4
size: once
CDR3: CSAKRDGRQYF
DNA: TGCAGTGCTAAGCGGGACGGGCGACAGTACTTC

V: TRBV6-1
length: 15
D: TRBD2
J: TRBJ2-2
size: NA
CDR3: CASRAGTSVPGELFF
DNA: TGTGCCAGCAGGGCCGGGACTAGCGTTCCCGGGGAGCTGTTTTTT

V: TRBV7-3
length: 16
D: TRBD2
J: TRBJ2-1
size: NA
CDR3: CASSFSSGGTYNEQFF
DNA: TGTGCCAGCAGCTTCTCCAGCGGGGGAACCTACAATGAGCAGTTCTTC